The rows below give T cell receptor beta chains drawn from one sample of a study of beta chain features in type 1 diabetes. The protocol was immunoSEQ multiplex PCR, while the TCRdb copy is restricted to in-frame clones and leaves out a portion. The profile shows roughly 300,000 clones, roughly an eighth of them singletons. The sequencing input was naive CD4+ T cells from blood. The receptors were sampled from a man aged 30 to 45 with type 1 diabetes. The CDR3 runs from the conserved cysteine through the conserved F or W. Fields, in order: J gene, D gene, V gene, clone size, CDR3 DNA, CDR3 protein. D genes are given only for firm matches. For some rows the clone size is stated as once, few or many, or as a class when expanded; others skip it.

TRBJ2-1	TRBD2	TRBV7-2	few	TGTGCCAGCAGACTTAAACTAGCGGGAGACTACAATGAGCAGTTCTTC	CASRLKLAGDYNEQFF
TRBJ2-6	TRBD1	TRBV27	few	TGTGCCAGCAGTACGACAGGGGTCGTCTCTGGGGCCAACGTCCTGACTTTC	CASSTTGVVSGANVLTF
TRBJ2-3	NA	TRBV5-1	NA	TGCGCCAGCAGCTTTGACATTACCACAGATACGCAGTATTTT	CASSFDITTDTQYF
TRBJ1-1	TRBD1	TRBV19	NA	TGTGCCAGTAGTGCCCCGGACAGGGCCACTGAAGCTTTCTTT	CASSAPDRATEAFF
TRBJ2-5	TRBD2	TRBV5-1	NA	TGCGCCAGCAGCACGACTAGCCCAGAGACCCAGTACTTC	CASSTTSPETQYF
TRBJ2-7	NA	TRBV13	NA	TGTGCCAGCAGCTTAGGCCCGGGCTCCTACGAGCAGTACTTC	CASSLGPGSYEQYF
TRBJ2-5	NA	TRBV28	few	TGTGCCAGCAGTTTCGAGGAGACCCAGTACTTC	CASSFEETQYF
TRBJ2-3	NA	TRBV9	few	TGTGCCAGCAGCGTCTTCGGGAGACACACAGATACGCAGTATTTT	CASSVFGRHTDTQYF
TRBJ2-7	TRBD2	TRBV28	NA	TGTGCCAGCAGTTCCCCGACTAGCGGGAGTCTCGACGAGCAGTACTTC	CASSSPTSGSLDEQYF
TRBJ1-2	NA	TRBV28	few	TGTGCCAGCAGTCGGTCACTCTATGGCTACACCTTC	CASSRSLYGYTF
TRBJ1-2	TRBD1	TRBV28	NA	TGTGCCAGCAGCTCCGGACAGGGAAACTATGGCTACACCTTC	CASSSGQGNYGYTF
TRBJ2-5	TRBD2	TRBV7-7	NA	TGTGCCAGCAGCTTACGGGACGGGGGGGCTGAGACCCAGTACTTC	CASSLRDGGAETQYF
TRBJ2-5	NA	TRBV5-1	NA	TGCGCCAGCAGCTTTCTTCCGGAAGAGACCCAGTACTTC	CASSFLPEETQYF
TRBJ2-5	NA	TRBV9	few	TGTGCCAGCAGCACTAATCCGGGGGAGACCCAGTACTTC	CASSTNPGETQYF
TRBJ2-2	TRBD2	TRBV13	few	TGTGCCAGCAGCTTATCGCGGGAGTCCGGGGAGCTGTTTTTT	CASSLSRESGELFF
TRBJ2-3	NA	TRBV5-4	few	TGTGCCAGCAGCTTGTCCAGTAGCACAGATACGCAGTATTTT	CASSLSSSTDTQYF
TRBJ2-1	TRBD2	TRBV9	NA	TGTGCCAGCAGCACGGGACTAGCGAGGGAGCAGTTCTTC	CASSTGLAREQFF
TRBJ1-2	NA	TRBV18	few	TGTGCCAGCTCACCGGGCCGAAGTGGCTATGGCTACACCTTC	CASSPGRSGYGYTF
TRBJ1-1	NA	TRBV2	NA	TGTGCCAGCAGTCTTTTGACAGGCACTGAAGCTTTCTTT	CASSLLTGTEAFF
TRBJ2-3	NA	TRBV5-6	few	TGTGCCAGCAGCTTGCAGGGGGATACGCAGTATTTT	CASSLQGDTQYF
TRBJ2-2	TRBD1	TRBV7-3	NA	TGTGCCAGCAGCCAACCGGGACAGTCTACTGCACCGGCAGAGCTGTTTTTT	CASSQPGQSTAPAELFF
TRBJ2-7	TRBD1	TRBV5-6	few	TGTGCCAGCAGCCCATTGGACAGGGGCCACGAGCAGTACTTC	CASSPLDRGHEQYF
TRBJ2-5	NA	TRBV30	NA	TGTGCCTGGAATAGACAAACCTCCCAAGAGACCCAGTACTTC	CAWNRQTSQETQYF
TRBJ2-7	NA	TRBV15	NA	TGTGCCACCAGCAGAGATGTGGCCGTTTCCTACGAGCAGTACTTC	CATSRDVAVSYEQYF
TRBJ1-2	NA	TRBV5-6	NA	TGTGCCAGCAGCAGGGGGGGCAGTAACTATGGCTACACCTTC	CASSRGGSNYGYTF
TRBJ2-7	NA	TRBV2	few	TGTGCCAGCAGTAATAACCGCCGGGAGGAGCAGTACTTC	CASSNNRREEQYF
TRBJ2-7	NA	TRBV27	few	TGTGCCAGTGTTGGGCAGAATGACTACGAGCAGTACTTC	CASVGQNDYEQYF
TRBJ2-2	NA	TRBV28	few	TGTGCCAGCAGTTTATGGACGGGATCGAACACCGGGGAGCTGTTTTTT	CASSLWTGSNTGELFF
TRBJ2-1	TRBD2	TRBV7-2	NA	TGTGCCAGCAGCTTGGGGACTAGTTGGAATGAGCAGTTCTTC	CASSLGTSWNEQFF